These 12 T cell receptor beta chains share one sample of origin, sequenced in a study of blood T cell repertoires in COVID-19 (dated by TCRdb to the early 2020s). The library was produced with the immunoSEQ multiplex PCR assay. TCRdb obtained this table from immuneACCESS and retained in-frame rearrangements with V and J assigned. These tables miss some clones; where compared with another copy, unresolved V genes account for less than half of the shortfall, and the remainder is unexplained. A total of hundreds of thousands of clones appear in this sample, around 87% of them only once. Together, the top ten hold over 2% of the sample. The sample taken for sequencing was PBMCs or T cells enriched from blood (not recorded which). These receptors originate from a woman aged 18-29 years who had recovered from COVID-19.

This clone was detected only a few times. V usage is TRBV19 and J usage is TRBJ1-2; TRBD1 might be the D (6 bases). Trimming left V 1 base short and J 5 bases short, with 11 bases between. The germline V gene has CDR1 LNHDA and CDR2 SQIVND (reference sequence). CDR3 length equals 14 residues. For the CDR3, the DNA is TGTGCCAGTAGTATAGCCTCAGGGGAATATGGCTACACCTTC. Amino acid sequence: CASSIASGEYGYTF.

The CDR3 nucleotides read TGTGCCAGCAGCTTACTGGAGGGGTGGGGGGAGCTGTTTTTT. This sequence encodes CASSLLEGWGELFF. The chain is built from TRBV7-8 and TRBJ2-2, with a tentative D call TRBD2 (6 bases). Germline loops: CDR1 SGHVS, CDR2 FQNEAQ. There are 14 residues in the CDR3. Between the trimmed V and J ends, which lost 2 bases and 8 bases, there was a span of 12 bases.

The chain joins TRBV6-5 to TRBJ1-6, with TRBD1 matching 10 bases. CDR3 length equals 15 residues. CDR1 is MNHEY and CDR2 is SVGAGI in the germline V gene. J was trimmed by 10 bases and V by 6 bases; bases with no gene match: 9. CDR3 sequence: CASRADRDRGSPLHF. As DNA, the CDR3 is TGTGCCAGCAGAGCAGACCGGGACAGGGGATCACCCCTCCACTTT.

The chain couples TRBV25-1 to TRBJ2-5, with TRBD1 matching 7 bases. The CDR3 runs to 14 residues. V shed 3 bases and J 2 bases; nucleotides not matched to a gene: 3. CDR1 and CDR2 (germline): MGHDK, SYGVNS. In DNA form, the CDR3 reads TGTGCCAGCAGTGACGGGGACAGTCAAGAGACCCAGTACTTC. It translates to CASSDGDSQETQYF.

The chain joins TRBV2 to TRBJ1-4; tentative D call: TRBD1 (6 bases). The V end lost 5 bases, the J end lost 8 bases, and 12 bases lay between the germline ends. This CDR3 has 13 residues. In germline, CDR1 is SNHLY, CDR2 FYNNEI. The CDR3 region has the DNA TGTGCCAGCAGTCAGGGGAAGCGGGAAAAACTGTTTTTT. Amino acid sequence: CASSQGKREKLFF.

To note about this clone: This specimen includes other DNA sequences encoding the same CDR3. The rearrangement uses TRBV5-4 and TRBJ2-5, with TRBD1 matching 10 bases. CDR1 and CDR2 from the germline V gene are SGHNT and YYREEE (reference sequence). This CDR3 region has 14 residues. With 3 bases clipped from V and 5 bases from J, the junction kept 4 bases outside the gene matches. The chain's CDR3 is CASSSRTGGETQYF. The CDR3 DNA follows: TGTGCCAGCAGCTCACGGACAGGGGGGGAGACCCAGTACTTC.

V gene TRBV2 combines with J gene TRBJ1-2; weak D call: TRBD1 (6 bases). CDR3 length: 15 residues. Trimming removed 0 bases at V and 13 bases at J, with 21 bases between. The germline V gene has CDR1 SNHLY and CDR2 FYNNEI. CDR3 region: CASSEAFGGFQNPTF. DNA for the CDR3: TGTGCCAGCAGTGAAGCTTTTGGGGGCTTTCAGAATCCCACCTTC.

The genes are TRBV15 and TRBJ2-2, with a weak D call TRBD1 (7 bases). The CDR3 totals 17 residues. Trimming shortened V by 5 bases and J by 0 bases, and 16 bases separated the two germline ends. Per the germline V gene, CDR1 is LNHNV and CDR2 is YYDKDF (reference sequence). In nucleotides, the CDR3 is TGTGCCACCAGCCCCCGAGGAGGGGGCACGAACACCGGGGAGCTGTTTTTT. It yields the protein CATSPRGGGTNTGELFF.

CDR3 region: CASSLVGTSYHEQYF. CDR3 coding DNA: TGTGCCAGCAGCTTGGTTGGGACTAGCTATCACGAGCAGTACTTC. This sequence joins TRBV5-4 and TRBJ2-7, with TRBD2 matching 9 bases. The CDR3 spans 15 residues. The junction had 6 bases not matched to a gene; V was cut back by 0 bases and J by 5 bases. In germline, CDR1 is SGHNT, CDR2 YYREEE (reference sequence).

This chain joins TRBV13 and TRBJ2-7; a possible D gene is TRBD1 (6 bases). Germline loops: CDR1 PRHDT, CDR2 FYEKMQ (reference sequence). V lost 4 bases and J lost 2, with 12 bases in between. The CDR3 runs 14 residues. As DNA, the CDR3 is TGTGCCAGCAGCTCCGGGACACCGCCCTACGAGCAGTACTTC. This gives the protein CASSSGTPPYEQYF. Complete variable domain (other parts from reference TRBV13 and TRBJ2-7): AAGVIQSPRHLIKEKRETATLKCYPIPRHDTVYWYQQGPGQDPQFLISFYEKMQSDKGSIPDRFSAQQFSDYHSELNMSSLELGDSALYFCASSSGTPPYEQYFGPGTRLTVT.

This clone was seen a few times. The chain links TRBV5-1 to TRBJ1-1; 8 bases are shared with TRBD1. V was pared by 0 bases and J by 3 bases, with 7 bases of the junction left unmatched. Germline loops: CDR1 SGHRS, CDR2 YFSETQ. The CDR3 runs to 16 residues. In nucleotides, the CDR3 is TGCGCCAGCAGCTTGGGGGGGACAGGAGTATACACTGAAGCTTTCTTT. Its translation is CASSLGGTGVYTEAFF.

The chain recombines TRBV18 with TRBJ1-1; 8 bases are shared with TRBD1. From germline, CDR1 is KGHSH and CDR2 LQKENI. CDR3 length equals 12 residues. V shed 8 bases, J shed 10 bases, and the junction held 9 bases outside the gene matches. The CDR3 region has the DNA TGTGCCAGCGCGACGGACAGGGTTAGAGCTTTCTTT. Its protein is CASATDRVRAFF.